Listed here are 9 T cell receptor beta chains from one sample, sequenced in a study of blood T cell repertoires in COVID-19. The repertoire was sequenced with immunoSEQ multiplex PCR; TCRdb's copy has only in-frame clones and lacks some. The table shows under 250,000 clones, with roughly 84% occurring only once. Material for sequencing was peripheral blood. These receptor sequences come from a woman between 55 and 75 years old who had recovered from COVID-19.

This sequence joins TRBV10-3 and TRBJ1-4; no clear D gene. CDR1 ENHRY and CDR2 SYGVKD come from the germline V gene. The V end lost 0 bases, the J end lost 14 bases, and 10 bases lay between the germline ends. This CDR3 has 12 amino acids. Written as DNA, the CDR3 is TGTGCCATCAGTGAGTCAGCCACCGGGCTGTTTTTT. Residues: CAISESATGLFF.

The chain has TRBV6-4 and TRBJ1-3, with TRBD1 matching over 8 bases. V shed 5 bases and J 4 bases; nucleotides not matched to a gene: 10. The CDR3 runs to 16 residues. From germline, CDR1 is MRHNA and CDR2 SNTAGT. In DNA form, the CDR3 reads TGTGCCAGCAGTAGAAGCAGGGGGCGTGCGGGAAACACCATATATTTT. Encoded protein: CASSRSRGRAGNTIYF.

This chain links TRBV7-8 with TRBJ2-3; TRBD1 matches 8 bases. The CDR3 loop spans 15 amino acids. V shed 3 bases, J shed 1 base, and the junction held 3 bases outside the gene matches. Germline V gene lookup returns CDR1 SGHVS and CDR2 FQNEAQ. The CDR3: CASSFAGGRTDTQYF. CDR3 sequence (DNA): TGTGCCAGCAGCTTTGCAGGGGGCCGCACAGATACGCAGTATTTT.

This rearrangement joins TRBV19 to TRBJ1-4; D is perhaps TRBD1 (6 bases). CDR1 is LNHDA, CDR2 SQIVND, per germline (reference sequence). V was shortened by 3 bases and J by 7 bases, with 12 bases between the two germline ends. The CDR3 sequence is 14 residues long. In DNA, the CDR3 is TGTGCCAGTAGTATCACAGGGACGGGTGAAAAACTGTTTTTT. Translated: CASSITGTGEKLFF.

This clone appeared once. V usage is TRBV6-2 or TRBV6-3 and J usage is TRBJ2-5; tentative D call: TRBD2 (5 bases). This CDR3 is 14 amino acids long. Germline loops: CDR1 MNHEY, CDR2 SVGEGT. Trimming left V 0 bases short and J 4 bases short, with 9 bases between. DNA of the CDR3: TGTGCCAGCAGTTACTCGACTAAAGCAGAGACCCAGTACTTC. Its protein is CASSYSTKAETQYF.

The chain combines TRBV15 with TRBJ1-1; D is unresolved. CDR1 is LNHNV, CDR2 YYDKDF, per germline (reference sequence). The CDR3 sequence is 12 residues long. The ends were cut back, 3 bases at V and 3 bases at J, with 5 bases in the middle. The CDR3 is CATSSGYTEAFF. CDR3 in DNA: TGTGCCACCAGCAGTGGCTACACTGAAGCTTTCTTT.

V and J are TRBV6-5 and TRBJ1-1; D is possibly TRBD1 (6 bases). CDR1 and CDR2 from the germline V gene are MNHEY and SVGAGI. Trimming took 6 bases from V and 1 from J, leaving 15 bases between them. This CDR3 spans 15 amino acids. The CDR3 is CASRRLTGTNTEAFF. For the CDR3, the DNA is TGTGCCAGCAGGAGGCTGACAGGAACGAACACTGAAGCTTTCTTT.

This sequence joins TRBV6-5 and TRBJ1-1; D is unclear. Germline V gene data show CDR1 as MNHEY and CDR2 as SVGAGI. The CDR3 is made up of 12 amino acids. V was shortened by 8 bases and J by 7 bases, with 14 bases between the two germline ends. As DNA, the CDR3 is TGTGCCAGCGCCCCAACGGGAGTTGAAGCTTTCTTT. The encoded protein is CASAPTGVEAFF.

The chain combines TRBV13 with TRBJ2-1; a possible D gene is TRBD2 (6 bases). Germline V gene sequence: CDR1 PRHDT, CDR2 FYEKMQ (reference sequence). With 8 bases removed from V and 14 bases from J, the gap between germline ends came to 16 bases. The CDR3 consists of 11 residues. CDR3 in amino acids: CASSMAGIEFF. CDR3 coding DNA: TGTGCCAGCTCAATGGCGGGGATTGAGTTCTTC.